This TCR beta chain was retrieved from a study of blood T cell repertoires in COVID-19. The wider study: Sample material is recorded as cDNA or gDNA derived from T cells, B-cell-depleted T cells, or PBMCs.

Assay: immunoSEQ multiplex PCR; the TCRdb copy retains only in-frame clones and omits some. The table has just under 350,000 clones, 88% seen once; the top ten hold 6% to 8%. In this sample, this clone turned up once. The CDR3 spans 18 residues. The sample consisted of peripheral blood. The TCR comes from a woman aged 70-85 years with COVID-19, enrolled during active disease. This chain connects TRBV21-1 to TRBJ1-1; the D call TRBD1 from the table was never checked on the DNA. TRBV21-1 is reported as a pseudogene. The CDR3 region is CARPIPGQGAKGNTEAFF. The CDR3, as DNA: TGTGCCAGACCGATACCGGGACAGGGGGCAAAGGGGAACACTGAAGCTTTCTTT.